The following is a T cell receptor (beta chain) sequence with its context. Trimming shortened V by 2 bases and J by 4 bases, and 14 bases separated the two germline ends. This CDR3 is 14 amino acids long. Germline assignment: CDR1 SQVTM and CDR2 ANQGSEA. The sample comes from a study of blood T cell repertoires in COVID-19. Study information: Acute-phase and convalescent COVID-19 samples originated in the United States, Italy and Spain. The cDNA or gDNA used as material had been derived from T cells, B-cell-depleted T cells, or PBMCs.

Per the original methods: From reference gene primer amplification, estimates of nucleated cell counts were derived. Profiled with immunoSEQ multiplex PCR; TCRdb holds only in-frame clones, not every one. V and J calls and clone size come straight from that table; D and trimming were deduced from the DNA. This table holds 230,000 or so clones, approximately 82% found once. Sequenced sample: peripheral blood. The chain couples TRBV29-1 to TRBJ1-1, with D maybe TRBD1 (5 bases). This TCR came from a man aged 40-50 years who had recovered from COVID-19. DNA for the CDR3: TGCAGCGTTGAAATGGGAGGTGGGGGCACTGAAGCTTTCTTT. Encoded protein: CSVEMGGGGTEAFF.